The 19 T cell receptor beta chains in this list originate from one sample, sequenced in a study of T cells in Graves' hyperthyroidism and ophthalmopathy. Researchers amplified the TCR beta CDR3 regions from RNA transcripts. First-round RT-PCR of the TCR CDR3 relied on the HTBI primer set. TCRdb re-called the multiplex PCR reads through MiXCR, storing one row per CDR3 protein. This table has under 350,000 distinct CDR3 sequences, approximately 13% appearing once. The sequenced sample was blood. These receptors all come from a woman aged 40 to 50 with Graves' hyperthyroidism.

Notes on this clonotype: This clone may be a read error of a much larger clone one base away. The J gene is TRBJ2-1, the V gene TRBV20-1; 12 bases are a match to TRBD2. The length of the CDR3 is 13 residues. From germline, CDR1 is DFQATT and CDR2 SNEGSKA (reference sequence). Germline trimming cut 4 bases from V and 8 bases from J; bases unmatched to any gene: 3. CDR3 nucleotides: TGCAGTGCTACCCTAGCGGGAGGGGATGAGCAGTTCTTC. As protein: CSATLAGGDEQFF.

Note on this clonotype: A much larger clonotype is one base distant, so this may be a read error. The V gene is TRBV27, the J gene TRBJ2-3; possible D gene TRBD1, 5 bases. V lost 5 bases and J 4 bases, leaving 13 bases between the germline ends. The CDR3 runs 14 residues. CDR1 and CDR2 (germline): MNHEY, SMNVEV (reference sequence). CDR3 in DNA: TGTGCCAGCAGTGTGAGCAGGGCTGCAGATACGCAGTATTTT. Protein product: CASSVSRAADTQYF.

This clonotype has a handful of counts. The chain links TRBV6-1 to TRBJ2-7; no clear D gene. Germline V gene sequence: CDR1 MNHNS, CDR2 SASEGT. V lost 9 bases and J lost 2, with 11 bases in between. The CDR3 runs 12 residues. CDR3 DNA: TGTGCCAGTGGTGGCGGAACCTACGAGCAGTACTTC. It codes for CASGGGTYEQYF.

This clonotype was observed many times. The chain recombines TRBV12-3 or TRBV12-4 with TRBJ2-7, with D maybe TRBD1 (6 bases). The CDR3 sequence is 12 residues long. The ends were cut back, 6 bases at V and 6 bases at J, with 12 bases in the middle. CDR3 protein: CASRSRGGEQYF. Written as DNA, the CDR3 is TGTGCCAGCAGATCCAGGGGTGGCGAGCAGTACTTC.

There are many counts of this clonotype. This chain joins TRBV20-1 and TRBJ2-7, with D possibly matching TRBD2 (6 bases). This CDR3 comprises 17 residues. Per germline, CDR1 DFQATT and CDR2 SNEGSKA (reference sequence). V was pared by 4 bases and J by 0 bases, with 22 bases between. DNA of the CDR3: TGCAGTGCTATTGACAAGCCTGGGAGGTCTTCCTCCTACGAGCAGTACTTC. Its translation is CSAIDKPGRSSSYEQYF.

DNA of the CDR3: TGTGCCAGCAGCTTGAAGGTAGGGCCCTACGAGCAGTACTTC. It specifies CASSLKVGPYEQYF. This rearrangement joins TRBV5-5 to TRBJ2-7; D is unresolved. The V and J ends lost 1 base and 2 bases respectively, with 10 bases between them. In germline, CDR1 is SGHKS, CDR2 YYEKEE (reference sequence). This CDR3 comprises 14 residues.

This clonotype has ten or more counts. The chain carries TRBV3-1 and TRBJ2-3; 16 bases line up with TRBD2. Germline trimming cut 3 bases from V and 6 bases from J; bases unmatched to any gene: 9. The V gene's germline CDR1 is LGHDT and CDR2 YNNKEL (reference sequence). The CDR3 covers 18 residues. This CDR3 is CASSQEPGTSGRVDTQYF. CDR3 nucleotide sequence: TGTGCCAGCAGCCAGGAACCGGGGACTAGCGGGAGGGTCGATACGCAGTATTTT.

Ten or more counts support this clonotype. The chain couples TRBV20-1 to TRBJ1-4, with no clear D. There are 13 residues in the CDR3. Germline assignment: CDR1 DFQATT and CDR2 SNEGSKA (reference sequence). Trimming cost V 5 bases and J 4 bases, with 11 bases left between them. CDR3 in amino acids: CSAPGEGNEKLFF. In DNA form, the CDR3 reads TGCAGTGCTCCCGGGGAGGGTAATGAAAAACTGTTTTTT.

There are many counts of this clonotype. This chain links TRBV28 with TRBJ2-2; D perhaps matches TRBD2 (5 bases). Germline CDR1 MDHEN, CDR2 SYDVKM. With 3 bases removed from V and 4 bases from J, the gap between germline ends came to 12 bases. CDR3 size: 15 residues. The CDR3 is CASSFPSGGTGELFF. CDR3 sequence (DNA): TGTGCCAGCAGTTTTCCGTCCGGAGGCACCGGGGAGCTGTTTTTT.

This clonotype was counted at least ten times. The chain joins TRBV18 to TRBJ1-1; 7 positions match TRBD1. This CDR3 has 14 residues. V lost 6 bases to trimming and J lost 0 bases; unmatched junction nucleotides: 4. Germline CDR1 and CDR2: KGHSH and LQKENI. CDR3: CASSPTGLNTEAFF. DNA of the CDR3: TGTGCCAGCTCCCCGACAGGGCTGAACACTGAAGCTTTCTTT.

V usage is TRBV24-1 and J usage is TRBJ2-5, with D maybe TRBD2 (5 bases). The germline V gene encodes CDR1 KGHDR and CDR2 SFDVKD. Trimming shortened V by 9 bases and J by 4 bases, and 14 bases separated the two germline ends. The CDR3 loop spans 13 amino acids. For the CDR3, the DNA is TGTGCCACCGCGCTGGGAGAAGGAGAGACCCAGTACTTC. The encoded protein is CATALGEGETQYF.

The rearrangement links TRBV2 to TRBJ2-3; 13 positions match TRBD2. Germline loops: CDR1 SNHLY, CDR2 FYNNEI. The CDR3 has 17 residues. The J segment lost 2 bases and the V segment lost 5 bases, leaving 7 bases of the junction unmatched. The CDR3 loop reads CASSNPGLAGYTDTQYF. The CDR3 DNA follows: TGTGCCAGCAGTAATCCGGGACTAGCGGGGTACACAGATACGCAGTATTTT. The variable domain in full, with the rest retrieved from reference TRBV2 and TRBJ2-3, is EPEVTQTPSHQVTQMGQEVILRCVPISNHLYFYWYRQILGQKVEFLVSFYNNEISEKSEIFDDQFSVERPDGSNFTLKIRSTKLEDSAMYFCASSNPGLAGYTDTQYFGPGTRLTVL.

In this sample, this clonotype turned up many times. V is TRBV6-1 and J is TRBJ1-1; no firm D call. Trimming took off 5 bases at V and 0 bases at J, with 10 bases between the two ends. The germline CDR1 and CDR2 sequences are MNHNS and SASEGT. The CDR3 has 14 residues. CDR3 sequence: CASSSRGVNTEAFF. The DNA for the CDR3 is TGTGCCAGCAGTTCACGGGGAGTGAACACTGAAGCTTTCTTT.

The genes are TRBV7-9 and TRBJ2-2; no reliable D call. This CDR3 is 13 amino acids long. Trimming pared 3 bases from V and 0 bases from J, leaving 2 bases between. Germline values: CDR1 SEHNR, CDR2 FQNEAQ (reference sequence). DNA for the CDR3: TGTGCCAGCAGCTTTCCGAACACCGGGGAGCTGTTTTTT. Amino acid sequence: CASSFPNTGELFF.

This clonotype was recorded a few times. This CDR3 reads CSASVMAGPRNIQYF. For the CDR3, the DNA is TGCAGTGCTAGTGTGATGGCAGGACCACGGAACATTCAGTACTTC. The rearrangement uses TRBV20-1 and TRBJ2-4; no definite D call. Germline V CDR1 and CDR2: DFQATT, SNEGSKA (reference sequence). The CDR3 loop spans 15 amino acids. V lost 3 bases to trimming and J lost 7 bases, with 19 bases between them.

This clonotype was seen ten or more times. A read error may account for a junction end that differs from germline. The chain couples TRBV11-1 to TRBJ2-7; either TRBD1 or TRBD2 may supply D (5 bases each). Germline assignment: CDR1 SGHAT and CDR2 FQDESV (reference sequence). This CDR3 is built from 17 residues. For the CDR3, the DNA is TGTGCCAGCAGCTTAGTCCAAACCGGGACGGATTCTTACGCGCAGTACTTC. It yields the protein CASSLVQTGTDSYAQYF.

This clonotype was counted many times. The chain employs TRBV7-9 and TRBJ2-2, with 7 bases identical to TRBD1. In germline, CDR1 is SEHNR, CDR2 FQNEAQ (reference sequence). Trimming cost V 6 bases and J 5 bases; bases outside gene matches: 6. The CDR3 runs 14 residues. CDR3: CASSLNRGTGELFF. CDR3 bases: TGTGCCAGCAGTCTAAACAGGGGTACCGGGGAGCTGTTTTTT.

The rearrangement links TRBV2 to TRBJ2-1, with D hard to call. V lost 1 base to trimming and J lost 14 bases, with 15 bases between them. The V gene's germline CDR1 is SNHLY and CDR2 FYNNEI. The CDR3 is 13 residues long. The CDR3 DNA reads as TGTGCCAGCAGTGAAGGTGTATCGCATCGAGAGTTCTTC. Translation gives CASSEGVSHREFF.

This clonotype was observed many times. The chain recombines TRBV19 with TRBJ1-5; a possible D gene is TRBD1 (5 bases). The CDR3 runs to 17 residues. The germline V gene encodes CDR1 LNHDA and CDR2 SQIVND (reference sequence). V lost 5 bases and J lost 0, with 17 bases in between. CDR3 nucleotides: TGTGCCAGTAGTGATCCGGGACGGATCTATAGCAATCAGCCCCAGCATTTT. It yields the protein CASSDPGRIYSNQPQHF.